This TCR beta chain was observed in a study of cytomegalovirus exposure and HLA in healthy donors. Findings of the study overall: According to an earlier analysis, most TCR beta V segments yielded productive rearrangements about 90% or about 30% of the time.

Trimming cost V 3 bases and J 1 base; bases outside gene matches: 5. CDR3 length equals 15 residues. CDR1 is SGDLS and CDR2 is YYNGEE in the germline V gene. About this clone itself: Its antigen is unidentified.

The PCR was carried out with 60 Vbeta primers and 13 Jbeta primers. Data came from immunoSEQ multiplex PCR; TCRdb stores just in-frame clones and leaves some out. This sample has approximately 190,000 clones, with about 84% found just once. What was sequenced was PBMCs. The chain links TRBV9 to TRBJ1-2; 8 bases map to TRBD1. This clonotype was sampled from a woman aged 25-40 years in good health and CMV-seropositive. CDR3: CASSDQGAFNYGYTF. CDR3 in DNA: TGTGCCAGCAGCGACCAGGGGGCGTTTAACTATGGCTACACCTTC. The full variable domain, its missing parts supplied by reference TRBV9 and TRBJ1-2, is DSGVTQTPKHLITATGQRVTLRCSPRSGDLSVYWYQQSLDQGLQFLIQYYNGEERAKGNILERFSAQQFPDLHSELNLSSLELGDSALYFCASSDQGAFNYGYTFGSGTRLTVV.